Listed below are T cell receptor beta chains from one sample, sequenced in a study of blood T cell repertoires in COVID-19. Assay: immunoSEQ multiplex PCR; the TCRdb copy retains only in-frame clones and omits some. The sample lists 150,000 or so clones; about 90% were seen once. Sequencing was done on a sample of peripheral blood. Receptor source: a man older than 75 with acute or convalescent COVID-19. Each CDR3 is given with its conserved first and last residue. A D gene is named only where the DNA matches it firmly. Not all rows give a size; the values are once, few, many and, for expanded clones, a class.

D	V	J	size	CDR3	DNA
-	TRBV2	TRBJ1-2	-	CASRDTTAGYTF	TGTGCCAGCCGGGACACGACGGCCGGCTACACCTTC
-	TRBV21-1	TRBJ2-6	-	CASSKGGTPAGANVLTF	TGTGCCAGCAGCAAAGGGGGGACACCCGCTGGGGCCAACGTCCTGACTTTC
-	TRBV27	TRBJ1-6	-	CASSLSPPIGRAKASPLHF	TGTGCCAGCAGTTTATCCCCTCCCATCGGGAGAGCGAAAGCCTCACCCCTCCACTTT
-	TRBV30	TRBJ1-5	-	CAWRETATNQPQHF	TGTGCCTGGAGAGAGACAGCTACCAATCAGCCCCAGCATTTT
-	TRBV28	TRBJ1-3	-	CASSFSTGNSGNTIYF	TGTGCCAGCAGTTTCTCGACAGGCAACTCTGGAAACACCATATATTTT
-	TRBV19	TRBJ2-7	-	CASSMQGKMGEQYF	TGTGCCAGTAGTATGCAGGGTAAGATGGGCGAGCAGTACTTC
TRBD1	TRBV5-6	TRBJ1-4	-	CASSFYRQGHEKLFF	TGTGCCAGCAGCTTTTATCGACAGGGCCATGAAAAACTGTTTTTT
-	TRBV21-1	TRBJ1-1	-	CASSKYSGRRNTEAFF	TGTGCCAGCAGCAAATATTCAGGGCGTAGAAACACTGAAGCTTTCTTT
TRBD1	TRBV20-1	TRBJ1-4	few	CSAGDRAREKLFF	TGCAGTGCTGGTGACAGGGCCAGAGAAAAACTGTTTTTT
TRBD2	TRBV10-3	TRBJ2-7	-	CATLAGGSSYEQYF	TGTGCCACCCTAGCGGGAGGAAGCTCCTACGAGCAGTACTTC